The clone carrying this T cell receptor (beta chain) was seen many times. As yet, its antigen is unknown. This sample is part of a study of CD8 T cells in ankylosing spondylitis. This CDR3 spans 15 amino acids. Looked up from germline, CDR1 is SGDLS and CDR2 is YYNGEE. V was pared by 1 base and J by 0 bases, with 8 bases between. General study points: The disease-linked clones had a CD8+ phenotype and low blood frequencies. Within matched ankylosing spondylitis synovial fluid, disease-linked clones were reportedly significantly enriched. Made up of 7 to 9 highly homologous variants, a TCR beta motif appeared characteristic of ankylosing spondylitis blood.

TCRdb re-called the 5' RACE reads with MiXCR, one entry per CDR3 protein. Of roughly 39,000 distinct CDR3 sequences listed, roughly 2.6% are singletons. The rearrangement links TRBV9 to TRBJ2-1; no clear D gene. Specimen: blood, either unsorted or a sorted T cell fraction (not recorded which). The receptor's source is a male donor with ankylosing spondylitis or in good health (not recorded which). The CDR3 spells CASSVQASSYNEQFF. The DNA of the CDR3 is TGTGCCAGCAGCGTACAGGCGAGCTCCTACAATGAGCAGTTCTTC.